The 24 T cell receptor beta chains listed next were all sequenced from one sample in a study of cytomegalovirus exposure and HLA in healthy donors. Researchers ran the PCR with 60 Vbeta and 13 Jbeta primers. Repertoires were generated with immunoSEQ multiplex PCR, while TCRdb's copy carries only in-frame clones and drops some. The sample carries some 130,000 clones, roughly 78% recorded once. Sequencing used PBMCs. These receptors all stem from a man aged 50-59 years in good health and CMV-seropositive.

V usage is TRBV28 and J usage is TRBJ2-2, with a weak D call TRBD1 (5 bases). Trimming took off 2 bases at V and 4 bases at J, with 5 bases between the two ends. Germline CDR1 is MDHEN and CDR2 is SYDVKM. The CDR3 is made up of 13 amino acids. For the CDR3, the DNA is TGTGCCAGCAGTTTAGACAGCACCGGGGAGCTGTTTTTT. Amino acids: CASSLDSTGELFF. Full variable domain (rest looked up from reference TRBV28 and TRBJ2-2): DVKVTQSSRYLVKRTGEKVFLECVQDMDHENMFWYRQDPGLGLRLIYFSYDVKMKEKGDIPEGYSVSREKKERFSLILESASTNQTSMYLCASSLDSTGELFFGEGSRLTVL.

J is TRBJ2-1 and V is TRBV4-1, with TRBD2 as a possible D gene (6 bases). Per the germline V gene, CDR1 is MGHRA and CDR2 is YSYEKL. The V and J ends lost 0 bases and 3 bases respectively, with 24 bases between them. The CDR3 has 20 amino acids. The CDR3 bases are TGCGCCAGCAGCCAAGACCCCCCACCAGGGAGGACTCTACTCTACAATGAGCAGTTCTTC. It is translated as CASSQDPPPGRTLLYNEQFF.

In its sample, this clone was seen a few times. The rearrangement links TRBV28 to TRBJ2-7; TRBD2 matches 14 bases. In germline, CDR1 is MDHEN, CDR2 SYDVKM. This CDR3 is built from 16 residues. V gave up 5 bases and J gave up 6 bases; unmatched junction bases: 9. DNA of the CDR3: TGTGCCAGCAGTGGGCCCAGACTAGCGGGAGGGCGCGAGCAGTACTTC. It translates to CASSGPRLAGGREQYF.

The V call is TRBV11-2, the J call TRBJ2-7, with D possibly TRBD2 on 6 matching bases. The CDR3 is 12 residues long. Between the trimmed V and J ends, which lost 1 base and 12 bases, there was a span of 13 bases. Germline CDR1 and CDR2: SGHAT and FQNNGV. DNA for the CDR3: TGTGCCAGCAGCTTAGTTGGGACTCGGCCGTACTTC. Translating gives CASSLVGTRPYF.

The chain employs TRBV7-8 and TRBJ2-3, with 8 bases lining up with TRBD2. The V and J ends lost 8 bases and 3 bases, in that order; junction bases with no gene match: 10. Germline CDR1 is SGHVS and CDR2 is FQNEAQ. This CDR3 has 15 residues. The CDR3 DNA sequence: TGTGCCAGCGGCCTATCCCAGCGGGGGACAGATACGCAGTATTTT. Its protein is CASGLSQRGTDTQYF.

This clone was observed a handful of times. The genes are TRBV5-4 and TRBJ1-4; no firm D call. Between the trimmed V and J ends, which lost 0 bases and 4 bases, there was a span of 7 bases. The CDR3 is made up of 14 amino acids. Per germline, CDR1 SGHNT and CDR2 YYREEE (reference sequence). The CDR3 protein is CASSLDSINEKLFF. In DNA, the CDR3 is TGTGCCAGCAGCTTGGACAGTATTAATGAAAAACTGTTTTTT.

V and J are TRBV5-4 and TRBJ2-5; no definite D call. The CDR3 covers 12 residues. The germline gives CDR1 SGHNT, CDR2 YYREEE (reference sequence). The V gene lost 3 bases and the J gene lost 4 bases, with 7 bases spanning the gap. The CDR3 protein is CASSSTSETQYF. CDR3 in DNA: TGTGCCAGCAGCTCTACTTCAGAGACCCAGTACTTC.

This clone was recorded only once. The chain links TRBV5-1 to TRBJ2-1, with a possible D match to TRBD1 (7 bases). V shed 2 bases and J shed 5 bases, with 11 bases lying between them. The CDR3 is made up of 14 amino acids. Germline CDR1 reads SGHRS; CDR2 reads YFSETQ. The CDR3 DNA reads as TGCGCCAGCAGCTTTCAGGGGGAGGACAATGAGCAGTTCTTC. This gives the protein CASSFQGEDNEQFF.

The V and J genes are TRBV6-5 and TRBJ2-1, with a possible D match to TRBD2 (5 bases). Trimming shortened V by 2 bases and J by 6 bases, and 17 bases separated the two germline ends. The CDR3 loop spans 16 amino acids. Germline CDR1 is MNHEY and CDR2 is SVGAGI. The CDR3 bases are TGTGCCAGCAGTTACCCCCCCGGTATACGGGGCAATGAGCAGTTCTTC. Amino acids: CASSYPPGIRGNEQFF.

This clone was seen a handful of times. The genes are TRBV9 and TRBJ1-3; D remains unclear. V was shortened by 4 bases and J by 3 bases, with 5 bases between the two germline ends. The CDR3 sequence is 12 residues long. Germline values: CDR1 SGDLS, CDR2 YYNGEE. For the CDR3, the DNA is TGTGCCAGCAGCAGAGTTGGAAACACCATATATTTT. Protein: CASSRVGNTIYF. Full variable domain (rest looked up from reference TRBV9 and TRBJ1-3): DSGVTQTPKHLITATGQRVTLRCSPRSGDLSVYWYQQSLDQGLQFLIQYYNGEERAKGNILERFSAQQFPDLHSELNLSSLELGDSALYFCASSRVGNTIYFGEGSWLTVV.

As DNA, the CDR3 is TGTGCCAGCTCACAGGGTAGGGGTGACTCCTACGAGCAGTACTTC. It specifies CASSQGRGDSYEQYF. The chain joins TRBV18 to TRBJ2-7; tentatively, D is TRBD1 (5 bases). V was pared by 4 bases and J by 0 bases, with 13 bases between. This CDR3 is 15 amino acids long. Germline V CDR1 and CDR2: KGHSH, LQKENI. Variable domain in full (rest from reference TRBV18 and TRBJ2-7): NAGVMQNPRHLVRRRGQEARLRCSPMKGHSHVYWYRQLPEEGLKFMVYLQKENIIDESGMPKERFSAEFPKEGPSILRIQQVVRGDSAAYFCASSQGRGDSYEQYFGPGTRLTVT.

This clone has a single count. The gene calls are TRBV6-1 and TRBJ1-1; 8 bases match TRBD1. Trimming cost V 6 bases and J 8 bases; bases outside gene matches: 14. The germline V gene encodes CDR1 MNHNS and CDR2 SASEGT. CDR3 length: 15 residues. CDR3 sequence reads: CASSHRGAFSTEAFF. CDR3 sequence (DNA): TGTGCCAGCAGCCACAGGGGGGCGTTTAGTACGGAAGCTTTCTTT.

As regards this clone: The junction departs from germline at one end; a sequencing error may be responsible. J is TRBJ2-5 and V is TRBV7-9; possibly TRBD2 for D (5 bases). The CDR3 runs 15 residues. Per germline, CDR1 SEHNR and CDR2 FQNEAQ (reference sequence). The CDR3 region has the DNA TGTTCCAGCAGCTTAGGAGGTTTGGCGAAAGAGACCCAGTACTTC. Translating gives CSSSLGGLAKETQYF.

The V call is TRBV7-2, the J call TRBJ1-1; tentatively, D is TRBD1 (6 bases). The CDR3 spans 13 residues. The ends were cut back, 6 bases at V and 6 bases at J, with 14 bases in the middle. Germline V lookup: CDR1 SGHTA, CDR2 FQGNSA. The CDR3 DNA follows: TGTGCCAGCAGACACCGGGACATTCCTGAAGCTTTCTTT. It specifies CASRHRDIPEAFF. Supplemented by reference TRBV7-2 and TRBJ1-1, the full variable domain reads GAGVSQSPSNKVTEKGKDVELRCDPISGHTALYWYRQSLGQGLEFLIYFQGNSAPDKSGLPSDRFSAERTGGSVSTLTIQRTQQEDSAVYLCASRHRDIPEAFFGQGTRLTVV.

The chain combines TRBV7-6 with TRBJ2-1, with 12 positions matching TRBD2. Germline V gene sequence: CDR1 SGHVS, CDR2 FNYEAQ. With V trimmed by 4 bases and J by 7 bases, 5 bases remained unmatched. This CDR3 region has 15 residues. CDR3 nucleotide sequence: TGTGCCAGCAGCTCCGGGACTAGCGGGCTAAATGAGCAGTTCTTC. It translates to CASSSGTSGLNEQFF.

This sequence joins TRBV11-2 and TRBJ2-3; tentative D call: TRBD2 (5 bases). Germline CDR1 reads SGHAT; CDR2 reads FQNNGV. Trimming left V 1 base short and J 3 bases short, with 11 bases between. This CDR3 is built from 15 residues. This CDR3 is CASSLVGDWTDTQYF. The CDR3 nucleotides are TGTGCCAGCAGCTTAGTCGGGGATTGGACAGATACGCAGTATTTT.

This chain joins TRBV7-2 and TRBJ1-2; the match to TRBD1 covers 9 bases. The CDR3 sequence is 18 residues long. In germline, CDR1 is SGHTA, CDR2 FQGNSA. Losses at the gene ends were 5 bases for V and 2 bases for J; bases not matched to a gene: 15. Here the CDR3 reads CASSLQVGQGRLNYGYTF. The CDR3 bases are TGTGCCAGCAGCCTACAAGTCGGACAGGGGCGTTTGAACTATGGCTACACCTTC.

Only one count was recorded for this clone. The chain's CDR3 is CASSPPGQPQHF. CDR3 coding DNA: TGTGCCAGCTCGCCCCCAGGTCAGCCCCAGCATTTT. The rearrangement uses TRBV18 and TRBJ1-5; the D is unclear. The V gene's germline CDR1 is KGHSH and CDR2 LQKENI. Trimming shortened V by 6 bases and J by 6 bases, and 9 bases separated the two germline ends. The CDR3 is made up of 12 amino acids.

This clone was seen a few times. The rearrangement uses TRBV6-4 and TRBJ1-2; a possible D gene is TRBD1 (5 bases). The CDR3 sequence is 13 residues long. With 3 bases removed from V and 5 bases from J, the gap between germline ends came to 10 bases. CDR1 MRHNA and CDR2 SNTAGT come from the germline V gene. DNA for the CDR3: TGTGCCAGCAGTGATCTTGACAGTTATGGCTACACCTTC. As protein: CASSDLDSYGYTF.

V usage is TRBV2 and J usage is TRBJ1-2, with a possible D match to TRBD1 (5 bases). Germline-derived CDR1 and CDR2 are SNHLY and FYNNEI. V lost 6 bases, J lost 1 base, and 12 bases lay in between. CDR3 size: 14 residues. CDR3 in amino acids: CASRAQGFNYGYTF. The CDR3 DNA reads as TGTGCCAGCAGGGCTCAGGGTTTTAACTATGGCTACACCTTC.

This clone was found once. The chain is built from TRBV2 and TRBJ2-7; 7 bases line up with TRBD1. The V segment lost 5 bases and the J segment 3 bases; nucleotides outside the gene matches: 4. The CDR3 has 13 residues. From germline, CDR1 is SNHLY and CDR2 FYNNEI. The CDR3 spells CASSRTGFYEQYF. CDR3 bases: TGTGCCAGCAGTAGGACAGGATTCTACGAGCAGTACTTC.

This chain joins TRBV27 and TRBJ1-2; D is possibly TRBD1 (5 bases). The CDR3 is 12 residues long. The V and J ends lost 4 bases and 5 bases respectively, with 8 bases between them. Germline V gives CDR1 MNHEY, CDR2 SMNVEV (reference sequence). As DNA, the CDR3 is TGTGCCAGCAGTTCGCAGGGTTATGGCTACACCTTC. This translates into CASSSQGYGYTF.

The J gene is TRBJ2-1, the V gene TRBV10-3, with 8 bases matching TRBD2. V dropped 2 bases and J dropped 1; count of bases not matched to a gene: 1. In germline, CDR1 is ENHRY, CDR2 SYGVKD. The CDR3 is 15 amino acids. CDR3 loop: CAISESGSSYNEQFF. CDR3 nucleotides: TGTGCCATCAGTGAGAGCGGGAGTTCCTACAATGAGCAGTTCTTC.

The gene calls are TRBV6-6 and TRBJ1-5; D perhaps matches TRBD1 (5 bases). Trimming pared 7 bases from V and 4 bases from J, leaving 14 bases between. CDR3 length: 14 residues. Germline V CDR1 and CDR2: MNHNY, SVGAGI (reference sequence). CDR3 sequence: CASKLQQENQPQHF. The CDR3, as DNA: TGTGCCAGCAAACTCCAACAGGAAAATCAGCCCCAGCATTTT.